Below, one TCR beta chain is given with its context. Amplification used 60 Vbeta primers and 13 Jbeta primers. Data came from immunoSEQ multiplex PCR; TCRdb stores just in-frame clones and leaves some out. The sample contains about 140,000 clones, about three quarters of which appear only once. The sample is drawn from a study of cytomegalovirus exposure and HLA in healthy donors. The CDR3 extends over 15 amino acids. The germline gives CDR1 MGHRA, CDR2 YSYEKL. With 1 base removed from V and 9 bases from J, the gap between germline ends came to 13 bases. Input material: PBMCs. The chain employs TRBV4-1 and TRBJ1-6; TRBD1 might be the D (6 bases). The receptor was isolated from a man aged 25-40 years in good health and CMV-seropositive. CDR3 sequence reads: CASSQGTVTGSPLHF. The CDR3 DNA is TGCGCCAGCAGCCAAGGGACAGTAACAGGTTCACCCCTCCACTTT.